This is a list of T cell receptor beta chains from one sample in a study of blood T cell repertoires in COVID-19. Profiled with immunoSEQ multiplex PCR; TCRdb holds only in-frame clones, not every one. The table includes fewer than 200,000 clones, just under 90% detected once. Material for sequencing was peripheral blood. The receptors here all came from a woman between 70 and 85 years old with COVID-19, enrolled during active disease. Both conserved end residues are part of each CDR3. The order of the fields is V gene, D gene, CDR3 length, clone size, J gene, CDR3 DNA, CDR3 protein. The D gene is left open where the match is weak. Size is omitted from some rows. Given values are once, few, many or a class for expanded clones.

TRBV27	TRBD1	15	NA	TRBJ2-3	TGTGCCAGCAGATCCGGGACAGGGCGTACAGATACGCAGTATTTT	CASRSGTGRTDTQYF
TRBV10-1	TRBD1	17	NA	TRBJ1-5	TGCGCCAGCAGTGGAGGAGGGAGACAGGGGGGACATCAGCCCCAGCATTTT	CASSGGGRQGGHQPQHF
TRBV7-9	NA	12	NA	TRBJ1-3	TGTGCCAGCAGCCCGGGACAACAGTCCATATATTTT	CASSPGQQSIYF
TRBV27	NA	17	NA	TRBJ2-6	TGTGCCAGCAGCTTAGGTGGAGGAGGATCTGGGGCCAACGTCCTGACTTTC	CASSLGGGGSGANVLTF
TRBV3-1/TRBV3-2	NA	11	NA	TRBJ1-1	TGTGCCAGCAGCCAGGGGACTTTAGCTTTCTTT	CASSQGTLAFF
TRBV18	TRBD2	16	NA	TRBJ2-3	TGTGCCAGCTCGCGACTAGCGGGAGGGAGCACAGATACGCAGTATTTT	CASSRLAGGSTDTQYF
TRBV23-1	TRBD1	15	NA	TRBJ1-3	TGCGCCAGCAGTAGGGACAGGGGCTCGGGAAACACCATATATTTT	CASSRDRGSGNTIYF
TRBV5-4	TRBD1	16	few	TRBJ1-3	TGTGCCAGCAGCTTGGATCGGACAGGGACTGGAAACACCATATATTTT	CASSLDRTGTGNTIYF
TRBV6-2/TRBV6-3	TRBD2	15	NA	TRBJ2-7	TGTGCCAGCAGTTATACTAGCGGGGGTTCCTACGAGCAGTACTTC	CASSYTSGGSYEQYF
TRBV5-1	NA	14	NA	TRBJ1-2	TGCGCCAGCAGCTTGGATCAGGGGCTGTTGGGCTACACCTTC	CASSLDQGLLGYTF
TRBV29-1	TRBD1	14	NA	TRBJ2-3	TGCAGCGGACAGGGATTCGTCAGCACAGATACGCAGTATTTT	CSGQGFVSTDTQYF
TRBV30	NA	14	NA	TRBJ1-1	TGTGCCTGGAGTGGGGACACCCAGAACACTGAAGCTTTCTTT	CAWSGDTQNTEAFF
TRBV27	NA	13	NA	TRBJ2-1	TGTGCCAGCAGTTTATTCTTGGGGCATGAGCAGTTCTTC	CASSLFLGHEQFF
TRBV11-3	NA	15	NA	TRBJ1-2	TGTGCCAGCAGTCCTTCCCCCACAGTTAACTATGGCTACACCTTC	CASSPSPTVNYGYTF
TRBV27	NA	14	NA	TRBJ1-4	TGTGCCAGCAGCTTGACTCCAACTAATGAAAAACTGTTTTTT	CASSLTPTNEKLFF
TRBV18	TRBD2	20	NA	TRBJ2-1	TGTGCCAGCTCACCATTCTTGACTAGCGGGGGGGGAGGCTCCTACAATGAGCAGTTCTTC	CASSPFLTSGGGGSYNEQFF
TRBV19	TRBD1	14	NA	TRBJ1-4	TGTGCCAGTAGTTCCACAGGGGGGAATGAAAAACTGTTTTTT	CASSSTGGNEKLFF
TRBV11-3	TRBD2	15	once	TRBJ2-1	TGTGCCAGCAGCCGGACTAGCGGGAGGTACAATGAGCAGTTCTTC	CASSRTSGRYNEQFF
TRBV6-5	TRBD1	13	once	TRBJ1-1	TGTGCCAGCACCCGGGACAGGGGGACGCAAGCTTTCTTT	CASTRDRGTQAFF
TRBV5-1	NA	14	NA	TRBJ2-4	TGCGCCAGCAGCCGCGGACAGTCTGAAAACATTCAGTACTTC	CASSRGQSENIQYF
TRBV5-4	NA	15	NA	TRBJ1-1	TGTGCCAGCAGCCGGCCAGGGGACCCGGACACTGAAGCTTTCTTT	CASSRPGDPDTEAFF
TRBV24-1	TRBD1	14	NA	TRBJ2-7	TGTGCCACCAGCTCCACAGGGGGCTCCTACGAGCAGTACTTC	CATSSTGGSYEQYF
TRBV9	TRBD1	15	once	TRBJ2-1	TGTGCCAGCAGTCCAGACGGGACAGCCTATGATGAGCAGTTCTTC	CASSPDGTAYDEQFF
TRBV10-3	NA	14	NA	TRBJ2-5	TGTGCCATCAGTGTTTCGGGGTCAGGAGAGACCCAGTACTTC	CAISVSGSGETQYF
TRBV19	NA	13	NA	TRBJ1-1	TGTGCCAGTAGGGACTCCCTGGACACTGAAGCTTTCTTT	CASRDSLDTEAFF